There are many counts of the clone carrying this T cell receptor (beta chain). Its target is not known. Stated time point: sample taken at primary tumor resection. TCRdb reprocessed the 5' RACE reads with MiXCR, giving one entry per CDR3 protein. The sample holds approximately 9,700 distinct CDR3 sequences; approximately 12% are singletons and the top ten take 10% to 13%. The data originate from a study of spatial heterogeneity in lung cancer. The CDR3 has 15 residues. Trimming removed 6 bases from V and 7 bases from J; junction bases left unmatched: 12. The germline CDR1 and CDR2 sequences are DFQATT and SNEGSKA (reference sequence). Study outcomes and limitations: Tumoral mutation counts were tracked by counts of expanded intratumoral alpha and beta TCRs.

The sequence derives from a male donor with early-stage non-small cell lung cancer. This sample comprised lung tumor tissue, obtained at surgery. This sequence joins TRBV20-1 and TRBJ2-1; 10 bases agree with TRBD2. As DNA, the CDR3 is TGCAGTGCGGGCGTTTTAGCGGGAGGACGTAATGAGCAGTTCTTC. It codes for CSAGVLAGGRNEQFF.